The 29 T cell receptor beta chains below all came from one sample that was sequenced in a study of blood T cell repertoires in COVID-19. The data were produced by immunoSEQ multiplex PCR, yet TCRdb's version contains in-frame clones alone and is incomplete. Here the sample spans roughly 100,000 clones, 81% being singletons. The material sequenced was peripheral blood. These receptors came from a man older than 75 with acute or convalescent COVID-19.

J is TRBJ1-1 and V is TRBV30; 7 positions match TRBD1. The length of the CDR3 is 14 residues. V gave up 1 base and J gave up 10 bases; unmatched junction bases: 12. CDR1 is GTSNPN and CDR2 is SVGIG in the germline V gene (reference sequence). The CDR3 DNA is TGTGCCTGGAGTGAAAACGACAGGGTACACGGAGCTTTCTTT. Amino acids: CAWSENDRVHGAFF.

This chain's CDR3 is CASSRQGAAEAFF. The CDR3 DNA reads as TGTGCCAGCTCGAGACAGGGGGCCGCTGAAGCTTTCTTT. The chain carries TRBV18 and TRBJ1-1; 10 bases fit TRBD1. The junction had 4 bases not matched to a gene; V was cut back by 6 bases and J by 6 bases. CDR1 and CDR2 from the germline V gene are KGHSH and LQKENI. The CDR3 covers 13 residues. Combining the CDR3 with reference TRBV18 and TRBJ1-1 gives the whole variable domain NAGVMQNPRHLVRRRGQEARLRCSPMKGHSHVYWYRQLPEEGLKFMVYLQKENIIDESGMPKERFSAEFPKEGPSILRIQQVVRGDSAAYFCASSRQGAAEAFFGQGTRLTVV.

The gene calls are TRBV5-1 and TRBJ1-1; 7 bases map to TRBD1. J lost 1 base, V lost 0 bases, and 6 bases had no gene match. Germline V gives CDR1 SGHRS, CDR2 YFSETQ. This CDR3 has 16 residues. For the CDR3, the DNA is TGCGCCAGCAGCTTGGCCTTGAGACAGGGGAACACTGAAGCTTTCTTT. Translation: CASSLALRQGNTEAFF.

DNA for the CDR3: TGTGCCAGCAGCTTACAGGCAGGGGATGAGGGCTACACCTTC. This sequence encodes CASSLQAGDEGYTF. V is TRBV7-9 and J is TRBJ1-2; D is perhaps TRBD1 (6 bases). This CDR3 region has 14 residues. V lost 2 bases and J lost 8, with 15 bases in between. Germline loops: CDR1 SEHNR, CDR2 FQNEAQ (reference sequence).

The chain recombines TRBV24-1 with TRBJ2-2; TRBD2 is a possible D gene (6 bases). V was trimmed by 5 bases and J by 3 bases, leaving 15 bases between them. The CDR3 has 16 residues. Germline assignment: CDR1 KGHDR and CDR2 SFDVKD. The CDR3 sequence: CATSVSGGSDTGELFF. The CDR3 DNA is TGTGCCACCAGTGTCTCTGGGGGGTCGGACACCGGGGAGCTGTTTTTT.

The chain is built from TRBV14 and TRBJ2-7, with D possibly being TRBD2 (5 bases). The CDR3 runs 15 residues. Germline V gene data show CDR1 as SGHDN and CDR2 as FVKESK. V lost 4 bases and J lost 3, with 16 bases in between. The CDR3: CASSPLGSEGYEQYF. The CDR3 bases are TGTGCCAGCAGCCCCCTCGGAAGCGAGGGCTACGAGCAGTACTTC.

The chain recombines TRBV28 with TRBJ2-7; D is perhaps TRBD1 (5 bases). Germline CDR1 is MDHEN and CDR2 is SYDVKM. The V end was cut by 2 bases, the J end by 2 bases, with 13 bases between. This CDR3 is 15 amino acids long. The CDR3 coding sequence is TGTGCCAGCAGTTTAAGGGGTAAACCGCCCTACGAGCAGTACTTC. This translates into CASSLRGKPPYEQYF.

The rearrangement uses TRBV15 and TRBJ2-1, with 9 bases fitting TRBD2. The germline CDR1 and CDR2 sequences are LNHNV and YYDKDF (reference sequence). CDR3 size: 16 residues. The V gene end was trimmed by 1 base and the J gene end by 6 bases; junction bases not matched to a gene: 7. CDR3 nucleotides: TGTGCCACCAGCAGAGGCGGGAGGGGGACCATCAATGAGCAGTTCTTC. Residues: CATSRGGRGTINEQFF.

Only a few counts were recorded for this clone. V usage is TRBV5-1 and J usage is TRBJ1-5; D is perhaps TRBD1 (5 bases). The V end lost 4 bases, the J end lost 5 bases, and 13 bases lay between the germline ends. Germline assignment: CDR1 SGHRS and CDR2 YFSETQ. The CDR3 loop spans 14 amino acids. This chain's CDR3 is CASSPQGRDQPQHF. The DNA of the CDR3 is TGCGCCAGCAGCCCGCAGGGTAGGGATCAGCCCCAGCATTTT.

This clone occurred once. The rearrangement joins TRBV2 to TRBJ1-1; 8 nucleotides agree with TRBD1. Germline lookup yields CDR1 SNHLY and CDR2 FYNNEI. After removal of 4 bases from V and 8 bases from J, the junction contained 6 bases not matched to a gene. The CDR3 is 13 residues long. CDR3 in amino acids: CASSGTGGGEAFF. CDR3 coding DNA: TGTGCCAGCAGTGGTACAGGGGGAGGGGAAGCTTTCTTT.

The chain joins TRBV19 to TRBJ2-4, with D perhaps TRBD2 (6 bases). V lost 0 bases and J lost 9, with 12 bases in between. The CDR3 runs to 14 residues. The germline gives CDR1 LNHDA, CDR2 SQIVND (reference sequence). CDR3 protein: CASSIEASGRIQYF. In DNA form, the CDR3 reads TGTGCCAGTAGTATAGAAGCAAGCGGGCGCATTCAGTACTTC.

This clone was observed a few times. The chain uses TRBV5-1 and TRBJ1-1; no firm D call. The V gene's germline CDR1 is SGHRS and CDR2 YFSETQ. This CDR3 has 13 amino acids. Between the trimmed V and J ends, which lost 3 bases and 0 bases, there was a span of 6 bases. CDR3 sequence: CASSSLLNTEAFF. CDR3 nucleotide sequence: TGCGCCAGCAGCTCCCTTTTGAACACTGAAGCTTTCTTT.

V and J are TRBV18 and TRBJ1-3, with D perhaps TRBD1 (5 bases). This CDR3 has 16 amino acids. With 3 bases removed from V and 8 bases from J, the gap between germline ends came to 20 bases. Germline CDR1 and CDR2: KGHSH and LQKENI. The CDR3 nucleotides are TGTGCCAGCTCACCCTTAGGGGTCGACGGGAGGGACACCATATATTTT. Its translation: CASSPLGVDGRDTIYF.

This chain uses TRBV9 with TRBJ2-7, with TRBD2 as a possible D gene (5 bases). The CDR3 has 15 amino acids. Germline values: CDR1 SGDLS, CDR2 YYNGEE. The V end was cut by 0 bases, the J end by 0 bases, with 10 bases between. The CDR3 DNA follows: TGTGCCAGCAGCGTAGCAGGTGGGAGCTCCTACGAGCAGTACTTC. Its translation is CASSVAGGSSYEQYF.

This chain's CDR3 is CASSLAGDGNTIYF. The CDR3 coding sequence is TGCGCCAGCAGCTTGGCCGGAGATGGAAACACCATATATTTT. The V and J genes are TRBV5-1 and TRBJ1-3; D not certain. The CDR3 spans 14 residues. The V gene lost 0 bases and the J gene lost 3 bases, with 7 bases spanning the gap. CDR1 SGHRS and CDR2 YFSETQ come from the germline V gene.

This chain connects TRBV29-1 to TRBJ1-2; D gene unclear. Germline loops: CDR1 SQVTM, CDR2 ANQGSEA. The CDR3 contains 13 residues. Deletions cut 3 bases from V and 7 bases from J, with 15 bases between. DNA for the CDR3: TGCAGCGTTGAGCGGAGCCGTTCCCGTGGCTACACCTTC. Translated, it gives CSVERSRSRGYTF.

This clone was picked up many times. The CDR3 loop is CASRAASGNTIYF. The CDR3 nucleotides are TGTGCCAGCAGGGCTGCCTCTGGAAACACCATATATTTT. The chain couples TRBV28 to TRBJ1-3; D is undetermined. The CDR3 loop spans 13 amino acids. V lost 6 bases, J lost 0 bases, and 6 bases lay in between. The germline CDR1 and CDR2 sequences are MDHEN and SYDVKM.

The chain couples TRBV5-1 to TRBJ1-1; 8 bases match TRBD1. The CDR3 runs to 15 residues. With V trimmed by 0 bases and J by 1 base, 2 bases remained unmatched. Germline CDR1 and CDR2: SGHRS and YFSETQ. As DNA, the CDR3 is TGCGCCAGCAGCTTGGGTCAGGGGGCGAACACTGAAGCTTTCTTT. Translation: CASSLGQGANTEAFF.

This clone was observed a handful of times. J is TRBJ1-6 and V is TRBV2; no definite D call. Between the trimmed V and J ends, which lost 7 bases and 7 bases, there was a span of 17 bases. Per germline, CDR1 SNHLY and CDR2 FYNNEI. CDR3 size: 15 residues. This CDR3 reads CASKDLLSGNSPLHF. The CDR3 region has the DNA TGTGCCAGCAAGGACCTTCTCTCGGGGAATTCACCCCTCCACTTT.

The chain has TRBV6-2 or TRBV6-3 and TRBJ1-2; D is ambiguous. V gave up 6 bases and J gave up 1 base, with 6 bases separating them. CDR3 length equals 12 residues. Germline values: CDR1 MNHEY, CDR2 SVGEGT. CDR3 in amino acids: CASRPHNYGYTF. The CDR3 region has the DNA TGTGCCAGCAGACCTCATAACTATGGCTACACCTTC.

V is TRBV6-4 and J is TRBJ2-1, with 8 bases lining up with TRBD2. The CDR3 runs 13 residues. The V segment lost 6 bases and the J segment 3 bases; nucleotides outside the gene matches: 1. Germline V CDR1 and CDR2: MRHNA, SNTAGT. The CDR3, as DNA: TGTGCCAGCAGGACTAGCGTCTACAATGAGCAGTTCTTC. It encodes CASRTSVYNEQFF.

The chain links TRBV15 to TRBJ2-5; TRBD1 might be the D (5 bases). CDR1 and CDR2 from the germline V gene are LNHNV and YYDKDF (reference sequence). This CDR3 has 17 residues. Trimming took 1 base from V and 2 from J, leaving 17 bases between them. CDR3 residues: CATSRVIGDASQETQYF. DNA for the CDR3: TGTGCCACCAGCAGAGTTATAGGGGATGCTTCTCAAGAGACCCAGTACTTC.

This clone was recorded at least ten times. The V and J genes are TRBV11-3 and TRBJ2-1, with TRBD1 as a possible D gene (5 bases). The germline V gene has CDR1 SGHNT and CDR2 YENEEA. V lost 2 bases and J lost 0, with 8 bases in between. The CDR3 spans 15 residues. CDR3 nucleotide sequence: TGTGCCAGCAGCTTACAGGGAAGCTCCTACAATGAGCAGTTCTTC. Its protein product is CASSLQGSSYNEQFF.

The gene calls are TRBV12-3 or TRBV12-4 and TRBJ1-1; 8 bases map to TRBD1. Trimming cost V 6 bases and J 10 bases; bases outside gene matches: 7. The CDR3 totals 12 residues. CDR3 nucleotides: TGTGCCAGCAGCCTCGGACAGGGAGTAGCTTTCTTT. This gives the protein CASSLGQGVAFF.

There are many counts of this clone. The chain combines TRBV28 with TRBJ1-3, with D maybe TRBD1 (5 bases). CDR3 length: 16 amino acids. With 3 bases removed from V and 3 bases from J, the gap between germline ends came to 15 bases. Germline V gene data show CDR1 as MDHEN and CDR2 as SYDVKM. CDR3 sequence (DNA): TGTGCCAGCAGTTTTCTTCCCCAGGGAGGTGGAAACACCATATATTTT. The encoded protein is CASSFLPQGGGNTIYF.

J is TRBJ1-1 and V is TRBV5-1, with D possibly being TRBD1 (6 bases). The CDR3 length is 14 residues. Trimming took 0 bases from V and 8 from J, leaving 14 bases between them. Germline V gene lookup returns CDR1 SGHRS and CDR2 YFSETQ. In nucleotides, the CDR3 is TGCGCCAGCAGCTTGGACGACCCAGGGGCAGAAGCTTTCTTT. The encoded protein is CASSLDDPGAEAFF.

This chain joins TRBV5-1 and TRBJ1-2; 7 bases are shared with TRBD1. This CDR3 is built from 18 residues. Trimming took 3 bases from V and 0 from J; bases not matched to a gene: 14. Germline V gene sequence: CDR1 SGHRS, CDR2 YFSETQ. For the CDR3, the DNA is TGCGCCAGCAGCTGGAAACCGGGACAGATGACAACTAACTATGGCTACACCTTC. This sequence encodes CASSWKPGQMTTNYGYTF.

The CDR3 sequence is CASSEIGGLAKNIQYF. CDR3 DNA: TGTGCCAGCAGTGAAATCGGGGGGCTAGCCAAAAACATTCAGTACTTC. The chain employs TRBV2 and TRBJ2-4; a weak D match, TRBD2 (7 bases). Trimming removed 2 bases at V and 0 bases at J, with 11 bases between. CDR3 length equals 16 residues. CDR1 and CDR2 (germline): SNHLY, FYNNEI.

The gene calls are TRBV2 and TRBJ2-5; D might be TRBD1 (6 bases). The CDR3 spans 13 residues. Trimming shortened V by 7 bases and J by 3 bases, and 12 bases separated the two germline ends. Germline values: CDR1 SNHLY, CDR2 FYNNEI. The CDR3 nucleotides read TGTGCCAGCACGGCAGGGGAAAAAGAGACCCAGTACTTC. This encodes CASTAGEKETQYF.